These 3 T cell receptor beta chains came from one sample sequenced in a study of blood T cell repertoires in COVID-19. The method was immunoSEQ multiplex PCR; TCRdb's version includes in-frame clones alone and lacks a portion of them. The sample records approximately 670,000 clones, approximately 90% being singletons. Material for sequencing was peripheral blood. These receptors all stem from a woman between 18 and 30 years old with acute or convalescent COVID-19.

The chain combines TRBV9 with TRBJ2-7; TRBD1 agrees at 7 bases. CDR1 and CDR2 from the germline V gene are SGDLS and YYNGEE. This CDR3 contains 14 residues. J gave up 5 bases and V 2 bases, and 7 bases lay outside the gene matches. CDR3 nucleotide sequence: TGTGCCAGCAGCGTTACAGGGGATCCTAACGAGCAGTACTTC. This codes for CASSVTGDPNEQYF.

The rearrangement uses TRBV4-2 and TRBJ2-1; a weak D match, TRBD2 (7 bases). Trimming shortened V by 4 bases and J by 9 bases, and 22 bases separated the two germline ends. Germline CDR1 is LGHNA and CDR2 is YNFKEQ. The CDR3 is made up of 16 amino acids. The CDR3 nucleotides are TGTGCCAGCAGCCCCACGTTAACAGAGGGGGGGGGTGAGCAGTTCTTC. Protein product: CASSPTLTEGGGEQFF.

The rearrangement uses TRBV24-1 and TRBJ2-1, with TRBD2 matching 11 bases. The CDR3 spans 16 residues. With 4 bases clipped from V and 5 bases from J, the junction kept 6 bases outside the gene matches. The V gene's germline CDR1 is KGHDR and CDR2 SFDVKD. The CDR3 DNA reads TGTGCCACCAGTGACCTGGGGACTAGCGGAAACAATGAGCAGTTCTTC. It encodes CATSDLGTSGNNEQFF.